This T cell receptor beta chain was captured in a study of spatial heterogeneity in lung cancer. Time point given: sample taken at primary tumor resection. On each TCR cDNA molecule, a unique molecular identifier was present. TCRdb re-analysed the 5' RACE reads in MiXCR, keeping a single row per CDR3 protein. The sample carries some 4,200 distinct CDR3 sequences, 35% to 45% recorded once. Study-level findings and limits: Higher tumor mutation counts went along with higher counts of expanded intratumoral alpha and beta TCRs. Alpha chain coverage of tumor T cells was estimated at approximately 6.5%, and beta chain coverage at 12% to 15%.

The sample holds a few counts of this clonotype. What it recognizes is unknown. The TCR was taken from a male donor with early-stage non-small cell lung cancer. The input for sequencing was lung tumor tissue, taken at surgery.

The CDR3 loop is CASSTGLADTQYF. In nucleotides, the CDR3 is TGTGCCAGCAGCACCGGACTAGCTGATACGCAGTATTTT. The chain employs TRBV7-2 and TRBJ2-3; 8 bases are a match to TRBD2. The J segment lost 6 bases and the V segment lost 5 bases, leaving 4 bases of the junction unmatched. The CDR3 contains 13 residues. Germline V gives CDR1 SGHTA, CDR2 FQGNSA.